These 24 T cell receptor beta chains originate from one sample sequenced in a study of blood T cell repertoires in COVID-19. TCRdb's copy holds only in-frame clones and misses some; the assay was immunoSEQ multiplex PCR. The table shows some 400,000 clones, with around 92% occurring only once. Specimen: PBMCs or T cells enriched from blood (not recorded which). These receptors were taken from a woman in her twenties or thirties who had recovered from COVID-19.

CDR3 sequence (DNA): TGTGCCAGCAGTCCCAGGGGCGAGGGGTGGGATGAGCAGTTCTTC. Amino acids: CASSPRGEGWDEQFF. V gene TRBV6-5 combines with J gene TRBJ2-1; possibly TRBD1 for D (6 bases). The V gene's germline CDR1 is MNHEY and CDR2 SVGAGI. V was shortened by 5 bases and J by 8 bases, with 19 bases between the two germline ends. The CDR3 is made up of 15 amino acids.

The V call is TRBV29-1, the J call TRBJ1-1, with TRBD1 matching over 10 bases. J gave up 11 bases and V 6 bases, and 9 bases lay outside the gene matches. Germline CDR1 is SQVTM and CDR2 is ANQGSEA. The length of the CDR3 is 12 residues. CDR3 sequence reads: CSVRQGAGGAFF. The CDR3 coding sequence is TGCAGCGTCCGACAGGGGGCCGGGGGTGCTTTCTTT.

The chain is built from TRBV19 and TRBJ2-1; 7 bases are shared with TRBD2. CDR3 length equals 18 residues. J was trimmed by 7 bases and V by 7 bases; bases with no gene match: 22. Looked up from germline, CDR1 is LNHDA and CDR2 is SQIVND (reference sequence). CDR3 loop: CASTPSPPGLGGRNEQFF. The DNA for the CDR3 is TGTGCCAGTACCCCCTCCCCCCCCGGACTAGGCGGGAGAAATGAGCAGTTCTTC. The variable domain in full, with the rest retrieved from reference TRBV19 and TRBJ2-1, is DGGITQSPKYLFRKEGQNVTLSCEQNLNHDAMYWYRQDPGQGLRLIYYSQIVNDFQKGDIAEGYSVSREKKESFPLTVTSAQKNPTAFYLCASTPSPPGLGGRNEQFFGPGTRLTVL.

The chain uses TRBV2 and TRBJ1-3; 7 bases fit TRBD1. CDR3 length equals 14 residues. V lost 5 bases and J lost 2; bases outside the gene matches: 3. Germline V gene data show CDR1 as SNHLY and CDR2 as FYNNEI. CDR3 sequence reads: CASSTGTAGNTIYF. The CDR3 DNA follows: TGTGCCAGCAGTACCGGGACAGCTGGAAACACCATATATTTT.

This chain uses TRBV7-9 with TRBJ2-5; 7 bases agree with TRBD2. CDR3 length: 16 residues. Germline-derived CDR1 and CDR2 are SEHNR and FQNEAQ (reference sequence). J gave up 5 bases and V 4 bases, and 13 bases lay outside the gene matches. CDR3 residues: CASSSSGWVGTETQYF. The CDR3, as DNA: TGTGCCAGCAGCTCTAGCGGCTGGGTGGGAACGGAGACCCAGTACTTC.

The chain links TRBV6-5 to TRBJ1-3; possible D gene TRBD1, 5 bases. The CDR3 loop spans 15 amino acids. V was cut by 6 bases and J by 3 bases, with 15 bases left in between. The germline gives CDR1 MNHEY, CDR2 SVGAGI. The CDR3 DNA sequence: TGTGCCAGCAGCATTGACAGTCGACTTGGAAACACCATATATTTT. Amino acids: CASSIDSRLGNTIYF.

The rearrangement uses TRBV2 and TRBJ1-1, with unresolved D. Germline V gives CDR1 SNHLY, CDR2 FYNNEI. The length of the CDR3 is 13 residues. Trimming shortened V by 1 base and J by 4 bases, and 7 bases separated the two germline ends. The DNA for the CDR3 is TGTGCCAGCAGTGAAGAGAAACTCACTGAAGCTTTCTTT. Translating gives CASSEEKLTEAFF.

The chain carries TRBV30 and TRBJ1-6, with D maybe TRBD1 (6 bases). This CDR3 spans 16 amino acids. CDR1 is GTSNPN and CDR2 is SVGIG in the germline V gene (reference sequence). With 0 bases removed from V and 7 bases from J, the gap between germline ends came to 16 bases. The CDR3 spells CAWSVKYGQGNSPLHF. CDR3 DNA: TGTGCCTGGAGTGTAAAATATGGTCAGGGGAATTCACCCCTCCACTTT.

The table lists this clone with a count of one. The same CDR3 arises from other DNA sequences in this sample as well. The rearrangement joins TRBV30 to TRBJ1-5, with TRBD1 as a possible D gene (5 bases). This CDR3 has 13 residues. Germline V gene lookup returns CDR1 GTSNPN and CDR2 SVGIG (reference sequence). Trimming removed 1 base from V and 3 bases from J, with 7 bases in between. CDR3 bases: TGTGCCTGGAGTGCAGGGTCCAATCAGCCCCAGCATTTT. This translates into CAWSAGSNQPQHF. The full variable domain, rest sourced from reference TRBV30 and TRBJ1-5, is SQTIHQWPATLVQPVGSPLSLECTVEGTSNPNLYWYRQAAGRGLQLLFYSVGIGQISSEVPQNLSASRPQDRQFILSSKKLLLSDSGFYLCAWSAGSNQPQHFGDGTRLSIL.

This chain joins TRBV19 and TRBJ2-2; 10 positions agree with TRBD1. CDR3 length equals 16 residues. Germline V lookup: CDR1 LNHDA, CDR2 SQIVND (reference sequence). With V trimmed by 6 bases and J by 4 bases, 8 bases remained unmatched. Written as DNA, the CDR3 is TGTGCCAGTAGCCCAGACAGGGGGCTGATCACCGGGGAGCTGTTTTTT. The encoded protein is CASSPDRGLITGELFF.

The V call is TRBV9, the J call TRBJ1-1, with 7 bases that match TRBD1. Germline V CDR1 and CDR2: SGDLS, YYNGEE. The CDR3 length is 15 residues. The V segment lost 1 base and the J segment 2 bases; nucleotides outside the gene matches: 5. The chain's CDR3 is CASSVWGTANTEAFF. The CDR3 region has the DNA TGTGCCAGCAGCGTATGGGGGACAGCCAACACTGAAGCTTTCTTT.

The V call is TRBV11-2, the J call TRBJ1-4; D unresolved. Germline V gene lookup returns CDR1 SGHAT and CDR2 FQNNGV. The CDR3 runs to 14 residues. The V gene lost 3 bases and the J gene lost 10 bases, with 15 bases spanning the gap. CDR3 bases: TGTGCCAGCAGCTTCTCAGGCATCAATACAAAACTGTTTTTT. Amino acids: CASSFSGINTKLFF.

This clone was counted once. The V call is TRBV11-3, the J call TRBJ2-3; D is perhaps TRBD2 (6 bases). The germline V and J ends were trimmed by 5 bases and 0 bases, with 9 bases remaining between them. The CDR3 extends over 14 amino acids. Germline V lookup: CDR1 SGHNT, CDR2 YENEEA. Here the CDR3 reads CASSHGTSTDTQYF. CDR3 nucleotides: TGTGCCAGCAGCCACGGGACTAGCACAGATACGCAGTATTTT.

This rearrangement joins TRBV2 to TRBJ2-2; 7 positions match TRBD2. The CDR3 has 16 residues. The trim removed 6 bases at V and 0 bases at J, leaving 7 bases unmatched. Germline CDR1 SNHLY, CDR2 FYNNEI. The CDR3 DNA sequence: TGTGCCAGCAGCGGACCTAGCGGTTCGAACACCGGGGAGCTGTTTTTT. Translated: CASSGPSGSNTGELFF.

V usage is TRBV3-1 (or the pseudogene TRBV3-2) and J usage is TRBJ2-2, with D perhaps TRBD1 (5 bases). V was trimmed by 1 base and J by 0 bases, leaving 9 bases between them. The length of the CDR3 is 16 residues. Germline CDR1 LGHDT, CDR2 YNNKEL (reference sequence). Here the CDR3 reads CASSQVYRTNTGELFF. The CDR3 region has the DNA TGTGCCAGCAGCCAAGTCTACAGGACGAACACCGGGGAGCTGTTTTTT.

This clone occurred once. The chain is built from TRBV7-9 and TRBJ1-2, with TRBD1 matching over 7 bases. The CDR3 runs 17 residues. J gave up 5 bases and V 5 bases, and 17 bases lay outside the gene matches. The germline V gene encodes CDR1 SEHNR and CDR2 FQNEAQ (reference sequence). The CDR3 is CASSPGPPEQGRYGYTF. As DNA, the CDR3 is TGTGCCAGCAGCCCCGGCCCTCCGGAACAGGGGAGATATGGCTACACCTTC.

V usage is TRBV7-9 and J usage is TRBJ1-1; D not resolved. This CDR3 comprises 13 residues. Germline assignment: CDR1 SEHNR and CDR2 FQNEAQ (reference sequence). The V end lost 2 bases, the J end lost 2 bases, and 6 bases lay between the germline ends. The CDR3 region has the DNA TGTGCCAGCAGCTTATTAGTCAACACTGAAGCTTTCTTT. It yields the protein CASSLLVNTEAFF.

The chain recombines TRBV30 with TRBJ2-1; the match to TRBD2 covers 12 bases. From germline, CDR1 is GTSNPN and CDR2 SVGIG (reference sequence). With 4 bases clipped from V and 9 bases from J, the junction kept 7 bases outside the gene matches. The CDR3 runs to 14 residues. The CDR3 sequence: CAWILAGGPREQFF. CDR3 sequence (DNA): TGTGCCTGGATTCTAGCGGGGGGGCCTCGTGAGCAGTTCTTC.

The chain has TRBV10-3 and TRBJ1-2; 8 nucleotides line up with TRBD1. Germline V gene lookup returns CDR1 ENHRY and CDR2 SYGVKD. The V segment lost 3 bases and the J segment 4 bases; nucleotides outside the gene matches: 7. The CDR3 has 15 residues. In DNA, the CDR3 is TGTGCCATCAGTGATCTCGGAGGGACAGGCTATGGCTACACCTTC. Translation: CAISDLGGTGYGYTF.

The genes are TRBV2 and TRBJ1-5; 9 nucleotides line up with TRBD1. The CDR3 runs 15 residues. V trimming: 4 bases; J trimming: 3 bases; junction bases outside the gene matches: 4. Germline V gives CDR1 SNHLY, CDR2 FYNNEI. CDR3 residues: CASSGQGGTNQPQHF. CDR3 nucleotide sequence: TGTGCCAGCAGTGGACAGGGGGGAACCAATCAGCCCCAGCATTTT.

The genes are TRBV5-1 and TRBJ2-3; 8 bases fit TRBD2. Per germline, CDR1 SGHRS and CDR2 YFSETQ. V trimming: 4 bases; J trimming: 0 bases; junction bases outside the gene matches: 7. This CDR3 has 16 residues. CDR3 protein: CASSLSGGGSTDTQYF. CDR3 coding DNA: TGCGCCAGCAGCCTCAGCGGGGGTGGTAGCACAGATACGCAGTATTTT. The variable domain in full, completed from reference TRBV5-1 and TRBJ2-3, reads KAGVTQTPRYLIKTRGQQVTLSCSPISGHRSVSWYQQTPGQGLQFLFEYFSETQRNKGNFPGRFSGRQFSNSRSEMNVSTLELGDSALYLCASSLSGGGSTDTQYFGPGTRLTVL.

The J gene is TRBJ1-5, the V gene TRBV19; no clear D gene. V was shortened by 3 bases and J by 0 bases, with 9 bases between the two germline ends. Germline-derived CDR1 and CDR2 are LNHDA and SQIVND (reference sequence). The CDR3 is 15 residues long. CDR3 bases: TGTGCCAGTAGTATTATCGGAGTTAGCAATCAGCCCCAGCATTTT. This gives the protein CASSIIGVSNQPQHF.

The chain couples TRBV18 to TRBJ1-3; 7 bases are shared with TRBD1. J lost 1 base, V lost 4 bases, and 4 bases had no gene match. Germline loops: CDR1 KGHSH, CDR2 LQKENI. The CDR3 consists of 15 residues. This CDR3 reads CASSHPTGSGNTIYF. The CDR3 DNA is TGTGCCAGCTCACACCCGACAGGGTCTGGAAACACCATATATTTT.

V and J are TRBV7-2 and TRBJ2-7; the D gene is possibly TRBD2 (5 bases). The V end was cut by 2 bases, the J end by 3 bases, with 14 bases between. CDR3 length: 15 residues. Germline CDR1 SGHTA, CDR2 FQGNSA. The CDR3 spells CASSLRRRGGYEQYF. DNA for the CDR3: TGTGCCAGCAGCTTAAGGAGGAGAGGAGGCTACGAGCAGTACTTC.